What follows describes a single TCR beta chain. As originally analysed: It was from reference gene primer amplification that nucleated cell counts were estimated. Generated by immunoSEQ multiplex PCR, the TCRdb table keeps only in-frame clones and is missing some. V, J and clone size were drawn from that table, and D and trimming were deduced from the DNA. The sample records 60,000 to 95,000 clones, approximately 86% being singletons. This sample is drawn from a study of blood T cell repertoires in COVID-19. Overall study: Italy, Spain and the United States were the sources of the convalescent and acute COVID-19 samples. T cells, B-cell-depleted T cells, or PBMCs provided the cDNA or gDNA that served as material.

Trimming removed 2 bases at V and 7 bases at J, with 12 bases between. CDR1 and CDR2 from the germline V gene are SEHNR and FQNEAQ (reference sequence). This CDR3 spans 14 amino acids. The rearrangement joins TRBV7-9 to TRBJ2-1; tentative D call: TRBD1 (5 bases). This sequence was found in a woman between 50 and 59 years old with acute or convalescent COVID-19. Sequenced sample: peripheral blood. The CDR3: CASSLTGLVNEQFF. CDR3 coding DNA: TGTGCCAGCAGCTTAACAGGTCTGGTTAATGAGCAGTTCTTC.